This T cell receptor beta chain was identified in a study of cytomegalovirus exposure and HLA in healthy donors. The study's findings and limits: Data from an earlier analysis indicated that most TCR beta V segments were productive either about 90% or about 30% of the time. V- and J-gene trimming in TCR beta was tied to a missense DCLRE1C variant by an analysis performed later.

Primers for the PCR totalled 60 Vbeta and 13 Jbeta. Assay: immunoSEQ multiplex PCR; the TCRdb copy retains only in-frame clones and omits some. The profile shows about 38,000 clones, 70% to 90% of them singletons. Trimming took off 3 bases at V and 4 bases at J, with 8 bases between the two ends. CDR3 length equals 13 residues. Germline V gene data show CDR1 as SGHTA and CDR2 as FQGNSA. About this clone: The target antigen is unknown.

J is TRBJ2-3 and V is TRBV7-2, with D perhaps TRBD2 (5 bases). Sequencing was carried out using PBMCs. This TCR came from a woman aged 40 to 55 in good health and CMV-seropositive. The CDR3 DNA reads TGTGCCAGCAGCTTTGGGAGTTCAGATACGCAGTATTTT. Translation gives CASSFGSSDTQYF.